This T cell receptor (beta chain) was obtained from a study of vaccination and CD4 T cells after COVID-19. Study-wide background: Treatment of control cultures consisted of a CEFX pool, an HIV-1 Nef pool, or no peptide. Findings and caveats of the study: Post-vaccination, and not before, a median 86.3% of reactive clones appeared in convalescent patients.

Germline values: CDR1 MNHEY, CDR2 SMNVEV (reference sequence). V dropped 6 bases and J dropped 5; count of bases not matched to a gene: 4. This CDR3 has 14 residues. Treatment of the sample: roughly ten-day PBMC culture with coronavirus spike peptide pools or control peptides (ViraFEST assay). On day 3 and again on day 7, fresh IL-2 medium was used to replace half the medium. Cultured CD4+ T cell DNA underwent sequencing with the Oncomine TCR Beta short-read assay. Someone extracted genomic DNA from cultured CD4+ T cells. TCRdb redid the calling of the PCR reads with MiXCR, one entry per CDR3 protein. The table has about 22,000 distinct CDR3 sequences, around half seen once; the top ten hold more than 8.5%. A note on this clonotype: Its specificity is unknown.

The chain recombines TRBV27 with TRBJ2-5; 12 bases agree with TRBD2. The source material was CD4+ T cells from blood, cultured in vitro. The origin of this receptor is a human donor who had recovered from COVID-19. The CDR3 bases are TGTGCCAGCAGCCATACTAGCGGGAGGGAGACCCAGTACTTC. Its translation is CASSHTSGRETQYF.